The rows below give T cell receptor beta chains drawn from one sample of a study of graft-versus-host responses after intestinal transplantation. Repertoires were generated with immunoSEQ multiplex PCR, while TCRdb's copy carries only in-frame clones and drops some. The sample has 45,000 to 55,000 clones, roughly 89% seen once; the top ten hold roughly 6%. The specimen comprised PBMCs, sampled roughly 680 days after intestinal transplant. These receptor sequences come from a human patient who received an intestinal transplant, so some T cells may come from the graft donor. The CDR3 runs from the conserved cysteine through the conserved F or W. A D gene is named only where the DNA matches it firmly. Size is stated for part of the rows, as once, few or many counts, or as a class when the clone is expanded.

V	size	J	D	CDR3	DNA
TRBV4-1	.	TRBJ1-5	TRBD1	CASSQRDSDQPQHF	TGCGCCAGCAGCCAACGGGACAGCGATCAGCCCCAGCATTTT
TRBV5-6	.	TRBJ2-3	.	CASSFLGTDTQYF	TGTGCCAGCAGCTTTTTAGGAACAGATACGCAGTATTTT
TRBV5-4	.	TRBJ1-1	.	CASTQDRNTEAFF	TGTGCCAGCACCCAGGACAGGAACACTGAAGCTTTCTTT
TRBV29-1	.	TRBJ1-5	.	CSVGGGNQPQHF	TGCAGCGTTGGAGGGGGTAATCAGCCCCAGCATTTT
TRBV6-5	.	TRBJ2-7	TRBD2	CASRPGLGAREQYF	TGTGCCAGCAGGCCGGGACTAGGGGCCCGCGAGCAGTACTTC
TRBV6-1	once	TRBJ1-2	TRBD1	CASSPSGTGKGGYTF	TGTGCCAGCAGTCCATCCGGGACAGGGAAGGGGGGCTACACCTTC
TRBV7-9	.	TRBJ1-4	.	CASSRDRWEDEKLFF	TGTGCCAGCAGCCGAGACAGGTGGGAGGATGAAAAACTGTTTTTT
TRBV5-6	.	TRBJ1-2	TRBD1	CASSSSGTVYGYTF	TGTGCCAGCAGCTCTTCGGGGACAGTCTATGGCTACACCTTC
TRBV7-2	.	TRBJ1-2	.	CASSPQYGYTF	TGTGCCAGCAGCCCGCAGTATGGCTACACCTTC
TRBV11-2	.	TRBJ2-3	TRBD2	CASSQVPSGGEEYF	TGTGCCAGCAGCCAAGTGCCTAGCGGGGGGGAAGAGTATTTT
TRBV10-3	once	TRBJ1-2	TRBD1	CAISEPGQVRDGYTF	TGTGCCATCAGTGAACCGGGACAGGTGAGGGATGGCTACACCTTC
TRBV7-9	.	TRBJ2-7	TRBD2	CASSLRLAGPPGEQYF	TGTGCCAGCAGCTTAAGGCTAGCGGGTCCTCCCGGAGAGCAGTACTTC
TRBV6-4	.	TRBJ2-3	TRBD1	CASRQGASTDTQYF	TGTGCCAGCAGACAGGGGGCGAGCACAGATACGCAGTATTTT
TRBV5-6	.	TRBJ1-5	TRBD1	CASSLGGQRRNQPQHF	TGTGCCAGCAGCTTGGGGGGACAGAGACGGAATCAGCCCCAGCATTTT
TRBV27	few	TRBJ1-5	.	CASSFWGQPQHF	TGTGCCAGCAGTTTCTGGGGTCAGCCCCAGCATTTT
TRBV19	.	TRBJ2-7	TRBD1	CASSTGTGVYEQYF	TGTGCCAGTAGTACCGGGACAGGGGTCTACGAGCAGTACTTC
TRBV27	.	TRBJ2-2	.	CASSLVITGELFF	TGTGCCAGCAGTTTAGTTATCACCGGGGAGCTGTTTTTT
TRBV15	.	TRBJ1-3	.	CATSARRQISGNTIYF	TGTGCCACCAGCGCCCGACGACAGATCTCTGGAAACACCATATATTTT
TRBV5-6	.	TRBJ2-1	.	CASSLQGAAISYNEQFF	TGTGCCAGCAGCTTGCAAGGGGCCGCTATCTCCTACAATGAGCAGTTCTTC
TRBV4-1	.	TRBJ1-1	.	CASSRNTEAFF	TGCGCCAGCAGCCGTAACACTGAAGCTTTCTTT
TRBV11-1	.	TRBJ2-7	TRBD1	CASSPGQVYEQYF	TGTGCCAGCAGCCCAGGACAGGTTTACGAGCAGTACTTC
TRBV5-5	.	TRBJ2-7	.	CASSLQGNYEQYF	TGTGCCAGCAGTTTGCAGGGAAACTACGAGCAGTACTTC
TRBV15	.	TRBJ2-5	TRBD1	CATSRDRAQETQYF	TGTGCCACCAGCAGGGACAGGGCCCAAGAGACCCAGTACTTC
TRBV6-1	.	TRBJ2-3	.	CASSTLPPTDTQYF	TGTGCCAGCAGTACCCTCCCCCCCACAGATACGCAGTATTTT
TRBV19	.	TRBJ1-3	TRBD1	CASSTTPRDRKYF	TGTGCCAGTAGTACAACCCCCCGGGACAGAAAATATTTT
TRBV5-1	.	TRBJ1-6	.	CASSSEYIDSPLHF	TGCGCCAGCAGCTCGGAATATATCGATTCACCCCTCCACTTT
TRBV11-2	.	TRBJ1-5	.	CASSEDLEGPQHF	TGTGCCAGCAGCGAAGACTTAGAGGGGCCCCAGCATTTT
TRBV4-1	.	TRBJ1-5	.	CASSQEGSAVWQPQHF	TGCGCCAGCAGCCAAGAAGGTTCGGCAGTGTGGCAGCCCCAGCATTTT